Below are 18 T cell receptor beta chains sequenced from a single sample in a study of blood T cell repertoires in COVID-19 (dated by TCRdb to 2020 to 2022). Libraries came from the immunoSEQ multiplex PCR assay. TCRdb obtained this table from immuneACCESS and retained in-frame rearrangements with V and J assigned. These tables miss some clones; where compared with another copy, unresolved V genes account for less than half of the shortfall, and the remainder is unexplained. This sample holds just over 75,000 clones; 84% were observed only once. The ten biggest clones cover roughly 3.5% of the sample. The sequencing input was peripheral blood. These receptors originate from a man aged 50 or older with acute or convalescent COVID-19.

This clone was seen only a few times. The CDR3 reads CASSSPGASPLHF. The CDR3 DNA sequence: TGTGCCAGCAGCTCGCCAGGGGCTTCACCCCTCCACTTT. V usage is TRBV7-9 and J usage is TRBJ1-6, with a tentative D call TRBD1 (6 bases). The V end lost 4 bases, the J end lost 9 bases, and 10 bases lay between the germline ends. Per germline, CDR1 SEHNR and CDR2 FQNEAQ (reference sequence). CDR3 length: 13 residues.

The sample holds a few counts of this clone. The chain carries TRBV12-3 or TRBV12-4 and TRBJ1-1; D not certain. The CDR3 consists of 13 residues. Trimming shortened V by 2 bases and J by 6 bases, and 10 bases separated the two germline ends. The CDR3 region is CASSLIVGAEAFF. As DNA, the CDR3 is TGTGCCAGCAGTTTAATTGTTGGAGCTGAAGCTTTCTTT.

This clone turned up a few times. The CDR3 DNA reads as TGTGCCAGTAGTACCGGACAGGGGCTAGGAGAGACCCAGTACTTC. Its protein product is CASSTGQGLGETQYF. This sequence joins TRBV19 and TRBJ2-5, with 9 nucleotides matching TRBD1. J lost 4 bases, V lost 4 bases, and 7 bases had no gene match. Germline values: CDR1 LNHDA, CDR2 SQIVND (reference sequence). This CDR3 spans 15 amino acids.

CDR3 sequence (DNA): TGTGCCATCAGTCCTGACAGACACACCGGGGAGCTGTTTTTT. As protein: CAISPDRHTGELFF. The gene calls are TRBV10-3 and TRBJ2-2, with TRBD1 as a possible D gene (5 bases). Trimming removed 5 bases at V and 3 bases at J, with 10 bases between. The CDR3 has 14 amino acids. CDR1 ENHRY and CDR2 SYGVKD come from the germline V gene.

This chain uses TRBV7-2 with TRBJ1-3; 8 bases align to TRBD1. From germline, CDR1 is SGHTA and CDR2 FQGNSA. CDR3 length equals 16 residues. V shed 2 bases, J shed 3 bases, and the junction held 6 bases outside the gene matches. The CDR3 reads CASSLLSRGHGNTIYF. The CDR3, as DNA: TGTGCCAGCAGCTTACTCAGCAGGGGGCATGGAAACACCATATATTTT.

This clone appeared a few times. The chain links TRBV5-1 to TRBJ2-1; D not resolved. The CDR3 has 15 amino acids. Trimming shortened V by 4 bases and J by 4 bases, and 15 bases separated the two germline ends. The V gene's germline CDR1 is SGHRS and CDR2 YFSETQ. This chain's CDR3 is CASSDHILRYNEQFF. In nucleotides, the CDR3 is TGCGCCAGCAGCGACCACATCTTGAGGTACAATGAGCAGTTCTTC.

This chain links TRBV10-1 with TRBJ2-7, with 8 bases aligning to TRBD1. V was clipped by 2 bases and J by 2 bases; unmatched bases: 2. Germline-derived CDR1 and CDR2 are WNHNN and SYGVQD (reference sequence). CDR3 length: 14 residues. DNA of the CDR3: TGCGCCAGCAGTGAGGGACAGGGCCCCTACGAGCAGTACTTC. This gives the protein CASSEGQGPYEQYF.

The sample holds a few counts of this clone. The genes are TRBV7-2 and TRBJ2-1; 7 bases fit TRBD2. V shed 5 bases, J shed 0 bases, and the junction held 13 bases outside the gene matches. The CDR3 is 18 amino acids. CDR1 SGHTA and CDR2 FQGNSA come from the germline V gene. CDR3 bases: TGTGCCAGCAGCCCCACCCTAGCGGCCAGGAGCTCCTACAATGAGCAGTTCTTC. This sequence encodes CASSPTLAARSSYNEQFF.

For the CDR3, the DNA is TGTGCCAGTAGTATAAACAGTTCACCCCTCCACTTT. It encodes CASSINSSPLHF. The chain couples TRBV19 to TRBJ1-6; no firm D call. V lost 2 bases to trimming and J lost 9 bases, with 5 bases between them. This CDR3 is 12 amino acids long. Per the germline V gene, CDR1 is LNHDA and CDR2 is SQIVND (reference sequence).

V gene TRBV24-1 combines with J gene TRBJ2-5, with 11 bases lining up with TRBD1. V shed 1 base, J shed 5 bases, and the junction held 2 bases outside the gene matches. The CDR3 extends over 15 amino acids. CDR1 is KGHDR and CDR2 is SFDVKD in the germline V gene. CDR3 DNA sequence: TGTGCCACCAGTGATTTCGGACAGGGGGCTGAGACCCAGTACTTC. Amino acids: CATSDFGQGAETQYF.

The chain combines TRBV6-5 with TRBJ1-2; D remains unclear. Trimming removed 2 bases from V and 8 bases from J, with 12 bases in between. This CDR3 spans 13 amino acids. Germline lookup yields CDR1 MNHEY and CDR2 SVGAGI. CDR3 in amino acids: CASSYLLNKGYTF. In DNA, the CDR3 is TGTGCCAGCAGTTACCTCCTAAATAAGGGCTACACCTTC.

The V call is TRBV9, the J call TRBJ2-1, with 10 nucleotides matching TRBD1. This CDR3 is 15 amino acids long. The germline V gene encodes CDR1 SGDLS and CDR2 YYNGEE. V lost 3 bases, J lost 8 bases, and 8 bases stayed unmatched. The CDR3 nucleotides are TGTGCCAGCAGCGAGGGACAGGGGAGACCCGATGAGCAGTTCTTC. Its translation is CASSEGQGRPDEQFF.

This rearrangement joins TRBV2 to TRBJ1-6, with 9 positions matching TRBD1. This CDR3 contains 15 residues. Germline CDR1 is SNHLY and CDR2 is FYNNEI. Trimming removed 4 bases from V and 9 bases from J; junction bases left unmatched: 7. In nucleotides, the CDR3 is TGTGCCAGCAGTGCCGGGACAGGGTTGGGTTCACCCCTCCACTTT. Its translation: CASSAGTGLGSPLHF.

V and J are TRBV27 and TRBJ1-2; D remains unclear. Germline lookup yields CDR1 MNHEY and CDR2 SMNVEV (reference sequence). CDR3 length: 13 residues. Trimming took off 2 bases at V and 5 bases at J, with 9 bases between the two ends. CDR3 in amino acids: CASSLTREYGYTF. The CDR3 bases are TGTGCCAGCAGTTTAACCCGAGAATATGGCTACACCTTC.

The chain combines TRBV9 with TRBJ2-7; 7 bases map to TRBD1. The CDR3 extends over 15 amino acids. Germline V gene data show CDR1 as SGDLS and CDR2 as YYNGEE. J was trimmed by 0 bases and V by 4 bases; bases with no gene match: 7. The CDR3 here is CASSPRTGSSYEQYF. CDR3 DNA: TGTGCCAGCAGCCCAAGGACAGGCAGCTCCTACGAGCAGTACTTC.

The gene calls are TRBV5-8 and TRBJ1-2; TRBD1 matches 11 bases. Germline values: CDR1 SGHTS, CDR2 YDEGEE. The CDR3 covers 15 residues. Trimming removed 3 bases from V and 6 bases from J; junction bases left unmatched: 7. CDR3 amino acids: CASSWTGGAENGYTF. CDR3 nucleotides: TGTGCCAGCAGCTGGACAGGGGGCGCCGAAAATGGCTACACCTTC. Filled out from reference TRBV5-8 and TRBJ1-2, the complete variable domain reads EAGVTQSPTHLIKTRGQQATLRCSPISGHTSVYWYQQALGLGLQFLLWYDEGEERNRGNFPPRFSGRQFPNYSSELNVNALELEDSALYLCASSWTGGAENGYTFGSGTRLTVV.

The J gene is TRBJ1-6, the V gene TRBV30, with 8 bases identical to TRBD1. There are 15 residues in the CDR3. V lost 2 bases, J lost 7 bases, and 7 bases stayed unmatched. The germline V gene encodes CDR1 GTSNPN and CDR2 SVGIG (reference sequence). The CDR3 coding sequence is TGTGCCTGGAGTATCGGGACAGGTGCCAATTCACCCCTCCACTTT. Its protein is CAWSIGTGANSPLHF. Combining the CDR3 with reference TRBV30 and TRBJ1-6 gives the whole variable domain SQTIHQWPATLVQPVGSPLSLECTVEGTSNPNLYWYRQAAGRGLQLLFYSVGIGQISSEVPQNLSASRPQDRQFILSSKKLLLSDSGFYLCAWSIGTGANSPLHFGNGTRLTVT.

V usage is TRBV2 and J usage is TRBJ2-7, with D possibly matching TRBD2 (5 bases). CDR1 is SNHLY, CDR2 FYNNEI, per germline. V was trimmed by 1 base and J by 0 bases, leaving 10 bases between them. The CDR3 is made up of 15 amino acids. As DNA, the CDR3 is TGTGCCAGCAGTGAAGTCTCAGACTACTCCTACGAGCAGTACTTC. Translating it yields CASSEVSDYSYEQYF.